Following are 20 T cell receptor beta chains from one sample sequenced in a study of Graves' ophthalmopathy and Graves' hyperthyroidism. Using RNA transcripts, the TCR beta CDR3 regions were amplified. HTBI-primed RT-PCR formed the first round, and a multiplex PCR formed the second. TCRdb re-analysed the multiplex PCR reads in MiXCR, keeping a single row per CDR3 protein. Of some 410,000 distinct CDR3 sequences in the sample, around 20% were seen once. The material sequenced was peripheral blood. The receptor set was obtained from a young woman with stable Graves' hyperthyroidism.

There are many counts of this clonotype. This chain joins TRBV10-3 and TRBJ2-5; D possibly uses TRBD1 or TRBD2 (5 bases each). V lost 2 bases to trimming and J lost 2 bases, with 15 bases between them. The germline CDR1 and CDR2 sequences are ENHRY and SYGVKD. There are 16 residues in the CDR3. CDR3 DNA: TGTGCCATCAGTGAGATCGGGACCCCCGGGCAAGAGACCCAGTACTTC. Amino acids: CAISEIGTPGQETQYF.

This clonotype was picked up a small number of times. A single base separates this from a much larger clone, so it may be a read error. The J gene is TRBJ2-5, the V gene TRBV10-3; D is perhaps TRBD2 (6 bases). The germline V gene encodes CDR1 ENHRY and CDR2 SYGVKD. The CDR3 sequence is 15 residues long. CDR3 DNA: TGTGCCATCAGTGAGGGTCTAGCGAGTGGAGAGACCCGGTACTTC. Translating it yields CAISEGLASGETRYF.

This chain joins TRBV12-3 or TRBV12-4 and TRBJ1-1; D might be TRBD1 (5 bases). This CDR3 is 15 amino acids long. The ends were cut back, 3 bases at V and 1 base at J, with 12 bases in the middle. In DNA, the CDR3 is TGTGCCAGCAGTTTTTCATGGGGGACGAACACTGAAGCTTTCTTT. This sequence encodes CASSFSWGTNTEAFF.

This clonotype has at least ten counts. The CDR3 sequence is CSGIQETQYF. In DNA, the CDR3 is TGCAGCGGGATTCAAGAGACCCAGTACTTC. This sequence joins TRBV29-1 and TRBJ2-5; D is undetermined. The CDR3 is 10 amino acids. The V end lost 7 bases, the J end lost 2 bases, and 5 bases lay between the germline ends. CDR1 and CDR2 (germline): SQVTM, ANQGSEA.

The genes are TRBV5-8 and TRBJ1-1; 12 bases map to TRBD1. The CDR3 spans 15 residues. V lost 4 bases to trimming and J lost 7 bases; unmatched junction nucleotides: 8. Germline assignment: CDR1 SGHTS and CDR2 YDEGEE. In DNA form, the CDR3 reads TGTGCCAGCAGCCCGGGACAGGGGGCAAGGGATGAAGCTTTCTTT. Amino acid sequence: CASSPGQGARDEAFF.

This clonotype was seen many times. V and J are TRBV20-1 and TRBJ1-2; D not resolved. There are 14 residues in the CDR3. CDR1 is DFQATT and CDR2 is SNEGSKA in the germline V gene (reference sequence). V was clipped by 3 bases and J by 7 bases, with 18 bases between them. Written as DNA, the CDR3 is TGCAGTGCTAGGGAGGATATTGCGGTCCGTGGCTACACCTTC. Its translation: CSAREDIAVRGYTF.

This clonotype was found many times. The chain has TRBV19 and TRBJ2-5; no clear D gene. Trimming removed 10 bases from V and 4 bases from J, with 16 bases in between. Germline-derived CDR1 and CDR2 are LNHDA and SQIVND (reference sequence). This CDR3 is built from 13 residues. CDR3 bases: TGTGCCACCCGGGCGCCGGCCCGAGAGACCCAGTACTTC. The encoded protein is CATRAPARETQYF.

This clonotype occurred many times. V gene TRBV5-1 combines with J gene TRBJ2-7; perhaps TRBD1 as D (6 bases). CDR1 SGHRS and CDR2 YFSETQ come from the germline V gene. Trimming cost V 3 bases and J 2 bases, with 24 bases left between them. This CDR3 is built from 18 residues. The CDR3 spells CASSSVTTGNGFTYEQYF. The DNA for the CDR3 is TGCGCCAGCAGCTCCGTCACTACAGGGAACGGCTTTACCTACGAGCAGTACTTC.

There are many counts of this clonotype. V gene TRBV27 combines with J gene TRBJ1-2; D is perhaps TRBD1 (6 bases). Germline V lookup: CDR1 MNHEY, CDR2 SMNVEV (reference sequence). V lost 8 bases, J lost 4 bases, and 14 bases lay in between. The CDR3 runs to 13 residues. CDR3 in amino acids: CASGQFPGYGYTF. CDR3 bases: TGTGCCAGCGGACAGTTCCCGGGCTATGGCTACACCTTC.

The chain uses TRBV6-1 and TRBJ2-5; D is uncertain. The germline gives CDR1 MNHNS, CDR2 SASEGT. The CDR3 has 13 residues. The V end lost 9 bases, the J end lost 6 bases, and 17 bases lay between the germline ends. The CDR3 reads CASTRVPTQTQYF. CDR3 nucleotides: TGTGCCAGTACCCGGGTACCCACCCAGACCCAGTACTTC.

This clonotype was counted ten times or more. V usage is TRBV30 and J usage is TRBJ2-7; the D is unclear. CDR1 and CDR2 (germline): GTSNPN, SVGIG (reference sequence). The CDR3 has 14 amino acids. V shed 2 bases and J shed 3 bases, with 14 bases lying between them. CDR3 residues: CAWSPPGAVYEQYF. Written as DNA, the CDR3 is TGTGCCTGGAGTCCACCCGGAGCTGTCTACGAGCAGTACTTC. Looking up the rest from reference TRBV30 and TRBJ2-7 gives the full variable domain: SQTIHQWPATLVQPVGSPLSLECTVEGTSNPNLYWYRQAAGRGLQLLFYSVGIGQISSEVPQNLSASRPQDRQFILSSKKLLLSDSGFYLCAWSPPGAVYEQYFGPGTRLTVT.

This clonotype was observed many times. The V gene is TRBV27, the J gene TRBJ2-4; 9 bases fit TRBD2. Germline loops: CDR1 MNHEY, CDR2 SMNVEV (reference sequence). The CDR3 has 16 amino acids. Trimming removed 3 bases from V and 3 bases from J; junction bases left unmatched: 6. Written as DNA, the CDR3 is TGTGCCAGCAGTTTCTGGGCTAGCGGGAACAAAAACATTCAGTACTTC. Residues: CASSFWASGNKNIQYF.

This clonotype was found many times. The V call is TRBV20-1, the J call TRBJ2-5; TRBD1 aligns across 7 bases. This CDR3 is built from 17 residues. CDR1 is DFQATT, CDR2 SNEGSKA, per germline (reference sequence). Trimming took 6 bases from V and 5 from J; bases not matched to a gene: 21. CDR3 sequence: CSATALQGGAGLETQYF. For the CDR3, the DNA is TGCAGTGCCACCGCCCTCCAAGGGGGCGCAGGGTTGGAGACCCAGTACTTC.

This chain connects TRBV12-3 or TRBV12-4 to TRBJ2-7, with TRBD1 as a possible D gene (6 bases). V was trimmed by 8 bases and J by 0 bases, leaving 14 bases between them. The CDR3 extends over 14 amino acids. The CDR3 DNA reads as TGTGCCAGCGGGGTCTCAGGGGTCTCCTACGAGCAGTACTTC. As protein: CASGVSGVSYEQYF.

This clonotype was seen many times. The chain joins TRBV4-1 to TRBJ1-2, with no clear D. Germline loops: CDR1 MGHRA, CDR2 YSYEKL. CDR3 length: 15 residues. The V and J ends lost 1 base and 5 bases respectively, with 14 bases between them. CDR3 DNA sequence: TGCGCCAGCAGCCAAGGTCCGGGCGGAGGGTATGGCTACACCTTC. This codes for CASSQGPGGGYGYTF.

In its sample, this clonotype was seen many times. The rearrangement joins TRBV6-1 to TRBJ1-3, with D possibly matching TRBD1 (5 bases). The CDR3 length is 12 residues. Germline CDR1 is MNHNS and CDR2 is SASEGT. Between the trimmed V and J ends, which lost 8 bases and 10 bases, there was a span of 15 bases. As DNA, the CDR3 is TGTGCCAGCGAGGGGCCCGGGACGACCATATATTTT. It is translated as CASEGPGTTIYF.

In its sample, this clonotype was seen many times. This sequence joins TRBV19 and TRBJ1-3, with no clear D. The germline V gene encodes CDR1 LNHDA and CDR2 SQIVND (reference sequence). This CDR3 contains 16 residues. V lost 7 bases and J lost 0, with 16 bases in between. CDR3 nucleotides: TGTGCCAGTACCGTTGACGGAATGAGCTCTGGAAACACCATATATTTT. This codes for CASTVDGMSSGNTIYF.

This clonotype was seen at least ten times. As DNA, the CDR3 is TGTGCCAGCGGGGGATCGTTCGGGGGGAGCTCTGGAAACACCATATATTTT. It specifies CASGGSFGGSSGNTIYF. The V gene is TRBV6-4, the J gene TRBJ1-3; TRBD1 is a possible D gene (5 bases). The V gene's germline CDR1 is MRHNA and CDR2 SNTAGT. The CDR3 consists of 17 residues. V was clipped by 8 bases and J by 0 bases, with 20 bases between them.

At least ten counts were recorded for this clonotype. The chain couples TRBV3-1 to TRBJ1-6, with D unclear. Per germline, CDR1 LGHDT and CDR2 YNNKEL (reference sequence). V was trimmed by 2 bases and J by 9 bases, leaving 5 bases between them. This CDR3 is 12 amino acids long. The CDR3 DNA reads TGTGCCAGCAGCCAACCAGCTTCACCCCTCCACTTT. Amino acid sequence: CASSQPASPLHF.

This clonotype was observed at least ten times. CDR3 bases: TGTGCCAGCAGCCGACGGATTGGGGGGAGGGCCTACGAGCAGTACTTC. Translating it yields CASSRRIGGRAYEQYF. The chain has TRBV3-2 and TRBJ2-7. TRBV3-2 is a pseudogene. The CDR3 spans 16 residues.